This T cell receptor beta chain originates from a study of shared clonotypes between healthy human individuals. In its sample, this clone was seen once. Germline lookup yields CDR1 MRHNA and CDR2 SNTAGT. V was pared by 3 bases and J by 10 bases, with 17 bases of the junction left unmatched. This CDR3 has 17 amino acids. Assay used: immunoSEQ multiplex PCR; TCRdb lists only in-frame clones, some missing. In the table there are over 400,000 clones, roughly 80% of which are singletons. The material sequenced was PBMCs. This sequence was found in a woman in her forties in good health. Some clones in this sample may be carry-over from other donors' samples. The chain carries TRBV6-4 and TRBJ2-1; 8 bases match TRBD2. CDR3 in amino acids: CASSEGVGLAGENEQFF. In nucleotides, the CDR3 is TGTGCCAGCAGTGAGGGCGTTGGGCTAGCGGGCGAAAACGAGCAGTTCTTC.